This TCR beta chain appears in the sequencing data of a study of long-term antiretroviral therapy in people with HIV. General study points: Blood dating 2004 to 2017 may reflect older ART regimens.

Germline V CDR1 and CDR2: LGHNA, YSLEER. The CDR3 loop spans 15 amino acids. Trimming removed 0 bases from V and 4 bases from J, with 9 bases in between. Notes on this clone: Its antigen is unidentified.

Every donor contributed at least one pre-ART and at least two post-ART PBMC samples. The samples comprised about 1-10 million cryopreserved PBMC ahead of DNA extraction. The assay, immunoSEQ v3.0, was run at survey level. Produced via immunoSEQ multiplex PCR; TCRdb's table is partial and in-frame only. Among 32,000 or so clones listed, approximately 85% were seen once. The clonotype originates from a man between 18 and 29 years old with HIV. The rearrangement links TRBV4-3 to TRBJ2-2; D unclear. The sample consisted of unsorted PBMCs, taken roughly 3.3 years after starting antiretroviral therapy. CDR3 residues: CASSQDAALTGELFF. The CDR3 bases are TGCGCCAGCAGCCAAGACGCCGCGCTCACCGGGGAGCTGTTTTTT.